A selection of T cell receptor beta chains follows, all from one sample in a study of early T cells in non-severe SARS-CoV-2 infection. TCRdb re-called the 5' RACE reads through MiXCR, storing one row per CDR3 protein. The sample has under 35,000 distinct CDR3 sequences, around 7% seen once. Sequenced sample: whole blood. The receptor set was obtained from an adult who was a healthcare worker with PCR-confirmed SARS-CoV-2 infection or an uninfected control (not recorded which). Each CDR3 is given with its conserved first and last residue. The D gene is left open where the match is weak. For some rows the clone size is stated as once, few or many, or as a class when expanded; others skip it.

V: TRBV19
size: many
J: TRBJ1-4
D: TRBD1
DNA: TGTGCCAGTAGCAGACAGGGGGATACGAAAAAACTGTTTTTT
CDR3: CASSRQGDTKKLFF

V: TRBV20-1
size: many
J: TRBJ2-1
D: TRBD1
DNA: TGCAGTGCAACCCGGGACAGCTTATACAATGAGCAGTTCTTC
CDR3: CSATRDSLYNEQFF

V: TRBV2
size: few
J: TRBJ2-3
D: TRBD2
DNA: TGTGCCAGTCAGCGGGAGAGCACAGATACGCAGTATTTT
CDR3: CASQRESTDTQYF

V: TRBV24-1
size: many
J: TRBJ2-1
D: TRBD1
DNA: TGTGCCACCAGTGATTACGGGACAGGGGACAATGAGCAGTTCTTC
CDR3: CATSDYGTGDNEQFF

V: TRBV28
size: many
J: TRBJ1-2
D: -
DNA: TGTGCCAGCAGTATTCAGGGAGGTAATGGCTACACCTTC
CDR3: CASSIQGGNGYTF

V: TRBV10-2
size: many
J: TRBJ2-7
D: TRBD1
DNA: TGCGCCAGCAGCAGGGACAGGCAATACGAGCAGTACTTC
CDR3: CASSRDRQYEQYF

V: TRBV4-1
size: many
J: TRBJ2-1
D: -
DNA: TGCGCCAGCAGCCAAGACTTCAACAATGAGCAGTTCTTC
CDR3: CASSQDFNNEQFF

V: TRBV20-1
size: many
J: TRBJ2-7
D: TRBD2
DNA: TGCAGTGCTAGTATGAGCGGGAAGGGCTACGAGCAGTACTTC
CDR3: CSASMSGKGYEQYF

V: TRBV6-6
size: many
J: TRBJ2-7
D: -
DNA: TGTGCCAGCAGCTCACAGACAGCCGCCCCCTACGAGCAGTACTTC
CDR3: CASSSQTAAPYEQYF

V: TRBV7-6
size: many
J: TRBJ1-1
D: -
DNA: TGTGCCAGCAGCTTAGTTGATGGGGAAAGTGAAGCTTTCTTT
CDR3: CASSLVDGESEAFF

V: TRBV4-1
size: many
J: TRBJ1-1
D: -
DNA: TGCGCCAGCAGCCTGCAAGCTTTCTTT
CDR3: CASSLQAFF

V: TRBV6-5
size: few
J: TRBJ1-2
D: -
DNA: TGTGCCAGCAGTTCTGGGGCAGGGACTAACTATGGCTACACCTTC
CDR3: CASSSGAGTNYGYTF

V: TRBV18
size: many
J: TRBJ2-1
D: -
DNA: TGTGCCAGCTCAGCACAGGGATCCTACAATGAGCAGTTCTTC
CDR3: CASSAQGSYNEQFF

V: TRBV7-2
size: many
J: TRBJ2-6
D: TRBD1
DNA: TGTGCCAGCAGCCAGGGGGTCTCTGGGGCCAACGTCCTGACTTTC
CDR3: CASSQGVSGANVLTF

V: TRBV28
size: many
J: TRBJ2-7
D: -
DNA: TGTGCCAGCAGTGAGGGGGGCCAAAGCTACGAGCAGTACTTC
CDR3: CASSEGGQSYEQYF

V: TRBV20-1
size: many
J: TRBJ2-7
D: -
DNA: TGCAGTGCCCCCCCTAGCGTCACACCTTACGAGCAGTACTTC
CDR3: CSAPPSVTPYEQYF

V: TRBV23-1
size: many
J: TRBJ1-1
D: -
DNA: TGCGCCAGCAGGAAATCAGTCGACTTGAAGCTTTTCTTT
CDR3: CASRKSVDLKLFF

V: TRBV5-5
size: many
J: TRBJ2-3
D: -
DNA: TGTGCCAGCAGCTTGGGCTCGGAAGATTACTCGAATACGCAGTATTTT
CDR3: CASSLGSEDYSNTQYF

V: TRBV7-9
size: many
J: TRBJ2-1
D: -
DNA: TGTGCCAGCAGCTTCCCGGGGATGCCCGAGTTCAATGAGCAGTTCTTC
CDR3: CASSFPGMPEFNEQFF

V: TRBV27
size: many
J: TRBJ2-6
D: -
DNA: TGTGCCAGCAGTGCTCTGGGAGTCAACGTCCTGACTTTC
CDR3: CASSALGVNVLTF

V: TRBV28
size: many
J: TRBJ2-7
D: -
DNA: TGTGCCAGCAGTGTAAGGGCCTACGAGCAGTACTTC
CDR3: CASSVRAYEQYF

V: TRBV29-1
size: many
J: TRBJ1-1
D: -
DNA: TGCAGCGTGGGGAACACTGAAGCTTTCTTT
CDR3: CSVGNTEAFF

V: TRBV7-9
size: many
J: TRBJ2-5
D: -
DNA: TGTGCCAGCAGCCAAGAGCAAGAGACCCAGTACTTC
CDR3: CASSQEQETQYF

V: TRBV10-3
size: many
J: TRBJ2-5
D: -
DNA: TGTGCCATCAGTGTCACAGGTAGCCAAGAGACCCAGTACTTC
CDR3: CAISVTGSQETQYF

V: TRBV7-2
size: many
J: TRBJ1-5
D: TRBD1
DNA: TGTGCCAGCAGCAGGGACAGGAATAATCAGCCCCAGCATTTT
CDR3: CASSRDRNNQPQHF

V: TRBV2
size: many
J: TRBJ2-1
D: TRBD2
DNA: TGTGCCAGCAGGGATAGCGGGATGTTCGGAAATGAGCAGTTCTTC
CDR3: CASRDSGMFGNEQFF

V: TRBV30
size: -
J: TRBJ2-1
D: TRBD2
DNA: TGTGCCTGCGCGGGAGGGTTCTTC
CDR3: CACAGGFF

V: TRBV23-1
size: -
J: TRBJ2-3
D: TRBD2
DNA: TGCGCCAGCAGTCTCTACGGGACTAGCGGGAGCAAGGCGGATACGCAGTATTTT
CDR3: CASSLYGTSGSKADTQYF

V: TRBV10-3
size: many
J: TRBJ2-7
D: TRBD1
DNA: TGTGCCATCAGTACAGGGGAAAGGTCCTACGAGCAGTACTTC
CDR3: CAISTGERSYEQYF

V: TRBV3-1
size: many
J: TRBJ1-1
D: -
DNA: TGTGCCAGCAGCCAAGTCTCAGGGAACACTGAAGCTTTCTTT
CDR3: CASSQVSGNTEAFF

V: TRBV11-2
size: few
J: TRBJ2-7
D: -
DNA: TGTGCCAGCAGCCTCCGAGTAAGCTCCTACGAGCAGTACTTC
CDR3: CASSLRVSSYEQYF

V: TRBV2
size: many
J: TRBJ1-2
D: TRBD1
DNA: TGTGCCAGCAGTGGAACAGGGGAGGGCGGCTACACCTTC
CDR3: CASSGTGEGGYTF

V: TRBV10-3
size: many
J: TRBJ1-1
D: -
DNA: TGTGCCATCAGTGAGTCGCCCCTTGAAGCTTTCTTT
CDR3: CAISESPLEAFF

V: TRBV6-6
size: many
J: TRBJ1-2
D: -
DNA: TGTGCCAGCAGTTACCCGGAAATGTGGGGCGCGGATGGCTACACCTTC
CDR3: CASSYPEMWGADGYTF

V: TRBV27
size: few
J: TRBJ2-3
D: TRBD1
DNA: TGTGCCAGCAGCCGGGACAGATTCCCTAGCACAGATACGCAGTATTTT
CDR3: CASSRDRFPSTDTQYF

V: TRBV7-9
size: few
J: TRBJ2-1
D: TRBD2
DNA: TGTGCCAGCAGCTTAGAGGGACTAGCTAATGAGCAGTTCTTC
CDR3: CASSLEGLANEQFF

V: TRBV29-1
size: medium-sized
J: TRBJ2-3
D: -
DNA: TGCAGCGCAAAGGAGCGGGCCTTCACAGATACGCAGTATTTT
CDR3: CSAKERAFTDTQYF

V: TRBV5-1
size: few
J: TRBJ2-1
D: TRBD1
DNA: TGCGCCAGCAGCTTGTATTTGAGAACAGGGGGCTACAATGAGCAGTTCTTC
CDR3: CASSLYLRTGGYNEQFF

V: TRBV29-1
size: many
J: TRBJ2-7
D: -
DNA: TGCAGCGCAGTGGGAGGTCGCAGGGGGAACTTTTACGAGCAGTACTTC
CDR3: CSAVGGRRGNFYEQYF

V: TRBV19
size: many
J: TRBJ2-1
D: -
DNA: TGTGCCAGTAGATCAGGGTTGTTTGACCCAGGTTCCTACAATGAGCAGTTCTTC
CDR3: CASRSGLFDPGSYNEQFF

V: TRBV20-1
size: medium-sized
J: TRBJ2-3
D: TRBD1
DNA: TGCAGTGCTAGGGCCGGACAGGGAAAAGCAGATACGCAGTATTTT
CDR3: CSARAGQGKADTQYF

V: TRBV7-8
size: many
J: TRBJ1-1
D: -
DNA: TGTGCCAGCACCATCGCGGGGACTGAAGCTTTCTTT
CDR3: CASTIAGTEAFF

V: TRBV7-9
size: many
J: TRBJ2-5
D: -
DNA: TGTGCCAGCAGCTTAGAGGTCCTACGGACCCAGTACTTC
CDR3: CASSLEVLRTQYF

V: TRBV5-6
size: many
J: TRBJ2-1
D: -
DNA: TGTGCCAGCAGCCCGGGGGACCGGTGGAATGGCAATGAGCAGTTCTTC
CDR3: CASSPGDRWNGNEQFF

V: TRBV5-1
size: -
J: TRBJ2-3
D: -
DNA: TGCGCCAGCAGCTTGAGTCGGAACACAGATACGCAGTATTTT
CDR3: CASSLSRNTDTQYF